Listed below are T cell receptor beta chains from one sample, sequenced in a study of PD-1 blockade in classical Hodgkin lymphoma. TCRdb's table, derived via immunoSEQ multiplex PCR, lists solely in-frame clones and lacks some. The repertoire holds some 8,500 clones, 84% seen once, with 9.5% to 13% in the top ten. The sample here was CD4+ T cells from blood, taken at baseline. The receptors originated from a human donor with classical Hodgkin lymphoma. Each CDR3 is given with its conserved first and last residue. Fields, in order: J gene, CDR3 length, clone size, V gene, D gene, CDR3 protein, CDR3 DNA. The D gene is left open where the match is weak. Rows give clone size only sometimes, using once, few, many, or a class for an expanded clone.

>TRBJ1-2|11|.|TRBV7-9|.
CASSKDVTRIF
TGTGCCAGCAGCAAGGATGTAACCAGAATCTTC
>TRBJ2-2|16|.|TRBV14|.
CASSQGGQLNAGELFF
TGTGCCAGCAGCCAAGGCGGGCAACTCAACGCCGGGGAGCTGTTTTTT
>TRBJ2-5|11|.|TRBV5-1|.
CASSLEETQYF
TGCGCCAGCAGCTTGGAAGAGACCCAGTACTTC
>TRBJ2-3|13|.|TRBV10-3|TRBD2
CAATSGSRDTQYF
TGTGCCGCGACAAGCGGGAGCCGCGATACGCAGTATTTT
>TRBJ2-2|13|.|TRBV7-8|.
CASIANRAGELFF
TGTGCCAGCATCGCCAACCGCGCCGGGGAGCTGTTTTTT
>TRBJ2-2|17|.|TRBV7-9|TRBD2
CASSLETSGRNTGELFF
TGTGCCAGCAGCTTAGAGACTAGCGGGAGAAATACCGGGGAGCTGTTTTTT
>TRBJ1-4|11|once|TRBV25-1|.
CASARLEKLFF
TGTGCCAGCGCGCGATTGGAAAAACTGTTTTTT
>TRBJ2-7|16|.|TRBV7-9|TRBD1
CASSSTRGLSSYEQYF
TGTGCCAGCAGCTCAACCAGGGGGCTGAGCTCCTACGAGCAGTACTTC
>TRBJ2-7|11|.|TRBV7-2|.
CASSLEVEQYF
TGTGCCAGCAGCTTAGAGGTCGAGCAGTACTTC
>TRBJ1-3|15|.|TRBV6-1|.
CASSEVNRAGDTIYF
TGTGCCAGCAGTGAAGTCAACCGCGCAGGGGACACCATATATTTT
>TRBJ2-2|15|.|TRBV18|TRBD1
CASSPGDRDAGELFF
TGTGCCAGCTCACCTGGGGACAGAGATGCCGGGGAGCTGTTTTTT
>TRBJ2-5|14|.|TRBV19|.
CASAVGRASETQYF
TGTGCCAGTGCGGTGGGCAGGGCAAGCGAGACCCAGTACTTC
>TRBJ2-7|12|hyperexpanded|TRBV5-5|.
CASSRTLYEQYF
TGTGCCAGCAGCCGGACCCTCTACGAGCAGTACTTC
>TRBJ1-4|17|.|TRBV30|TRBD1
CAWSRQGALTGNEKLFF
TGTGCCTGGAGTCGACAGGGGGCGCTTACGGGGAATGAAAAACTGTTTTTT
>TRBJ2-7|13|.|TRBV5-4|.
CASSLEASYEQYF
TGTGCCAGCAGCTTGGAGGCCTCCTACGAGCAGTACTTC
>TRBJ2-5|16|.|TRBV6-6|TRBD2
CASSYTTSGRTETQYF
TGTGCCAGCAGTTACACAACTAGCGGGAGAACGGAGACCCAGTACTTC
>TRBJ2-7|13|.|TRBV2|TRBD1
CASRAGTGPEQYF
TGTGCCAGCAGAGCCGGGACAGGCCCCGAGCAGTACTTC
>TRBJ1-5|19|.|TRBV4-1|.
CASSQAVGVGVNSNQPQHF
TGCGCCAGCAGCCAAGCTGTTGGAGTTGGTGTGAATAGCAATCAGCCCCAGCATTTT
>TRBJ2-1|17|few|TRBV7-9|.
CASSPTRGRSSYNEQFF
TGTGCCAGCAGCCCTACCCGGGGGAGGAGCTCCTACAATGAGCAGTTCTTC
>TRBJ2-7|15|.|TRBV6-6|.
CASSQTHGFGYEQYF
TGTGCCAGCAGTCAAACACATGGGTTCGGCTACGAGCAGTACTTC
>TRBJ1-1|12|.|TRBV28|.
CASSSGTELAFF
TGTGCCAGCAGTTCCGGGACTGAATTGGCTTTCTTT
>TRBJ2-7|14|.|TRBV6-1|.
CASSEATATYEQYF
TGTGCCAGCAGTGAAGCGACGGCTACCTACGAGCAGTACTTC
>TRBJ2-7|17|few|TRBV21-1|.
CASSSQGPLAGGWEQYF
TGTGCCAGCAGCTCCCAAGGGCCATTAGCGGGGGGCTGGGAGCAGTACTTC
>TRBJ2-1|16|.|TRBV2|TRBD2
CASSGFDGRAHNEQFF
TGTGCCAGCAGTGGATTCGACGGGAGGGCCCACAATGAGCAGTTCTTC
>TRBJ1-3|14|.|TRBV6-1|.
CASSQGFSGNTIYF
TGTGCCAGCAGTCAGGGTTTCTCTGGAAACACCATATATTTT
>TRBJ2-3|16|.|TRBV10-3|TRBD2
CAISESLAGGADTQYF
TGTGCCATCAGTGAGTCGCTAGCGGGAGGGGCAGATACGCAGTATTTT
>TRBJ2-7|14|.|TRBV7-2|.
CASNRRGDSYEQYF
TGTGCCAGCAACCGACGGGGTGACTCCTACGAGCAGTACTTC
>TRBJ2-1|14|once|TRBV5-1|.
CASSLVSAYNEQFF
TGCGCCAGCAGCTTGGTTAGCGCCTACAATGAGCAGTTCTTC
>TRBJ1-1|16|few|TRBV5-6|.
CASSGRQPILNTEAFF
TGTGCCAGCAGCGGCCGACAGCCAATCTTGAACACTGAAGCTTTCTTT